This T cell receptor beta chain was obtained from a study of long-term antiretroviral therapy in people with HIV. Study-level results: Clonal expansions arising prior to ART prevailed in the repertoire at every time point. Comparison with controls showed narrower CDR3 length ranges in HIV repertoires. Post-ART diversity increased but stayed below transplant donor controls.

As to this clone: Its specificity is unknown.

Version v3.0 of the immunoSEQ assay was performed at survey level. The method was immunoSEQ multiplex PCR; TCRdb's version includes in-frame clones alone and lacks a portion of them. The profile shows roughly 28,000 clones, 70% to 90% of them singletons. Without exception, participants with HIV were treated in the United States. V was trimmed by 10 bases and J by 0 bases, leaving 7 bases between them. This CDR3 comprises 12 residues. Per the germline V gene, CDR1 is ENHRY and CDR2 is SYGVKD. The sequence derives from a man between 35 and 55 years old with HIV. V is TRBV10-3 and J is TRBJ1-5; unclear D gene. The specimen was unsorted PBMCs, collected 3 years after starting antiretroviral therapy. CDR3 protein: CATSYSNQPQHF. In DNA, the CDR3 is TGTGCCACTTCTTATAGCAATCAGCCCCAGCATTTT.